Sequencing of this T cell receptor (beta chain) was carried out in a study of regulatory T cells in long-lasting Graves disease. Study at large: Graves' patients who were just diagnosed had used antithyroid drugs for under 3 months. Study findings and constraints: The work looked only at peripheral blood and did not look at thyroid tissue.

Time point indicated: newly diagnosed GD, antithyroid drugs for less than 3 months. Following extraction of RNA from PBMCs, that RNA was used to make the TCR library. Recruitment took place at an endocrinology department in Xi'an, China. About this clonotype itself: Its cognate antigen is unknown.

Assembly of TCR beta libraries relied on iRepertoire HTBI primers together with Arm-PCR of CDR3 regions. In the source study's methods: The identification of roughly 62 TRBV and roughly 14 TRBJ segments was made across samples. Via MiXCR, TCRdb re-called the multiplex PCR reads, giving one row per CDR3 protein. It is TCRdb's table, rather than the study itself, that gives the V and J calls and clone size. The table has 300,000 to 400,000 distinct CDR3 sequences, 15% seen once. The CDR3 contains 18 residues. V gave up 5 bases and J gave up 4 bases; unmatched junction bases: 14. The germline gives CDR1 MNHEY, CDR2 SVGEGT.

The sequencing used peripheral blood mononuclear cells (PBMCs), collected at new diagnosis, from a patient treated with antithyroid drugs. The TCR sequence derives from a female donor with Graves disease. The chain combines TRBV6-2 or TRBV6-3 with TRBJ1-2, with TRBD1 identical over 12 bases. CDR3 sequence reads: CASSKLLGGQGASYGYTF. CDR3 nucleotides: TGTGCCAGCAGTAAATTATTGGGGGGACAGGGGGCCAGCTATGGCTACACCTTC.